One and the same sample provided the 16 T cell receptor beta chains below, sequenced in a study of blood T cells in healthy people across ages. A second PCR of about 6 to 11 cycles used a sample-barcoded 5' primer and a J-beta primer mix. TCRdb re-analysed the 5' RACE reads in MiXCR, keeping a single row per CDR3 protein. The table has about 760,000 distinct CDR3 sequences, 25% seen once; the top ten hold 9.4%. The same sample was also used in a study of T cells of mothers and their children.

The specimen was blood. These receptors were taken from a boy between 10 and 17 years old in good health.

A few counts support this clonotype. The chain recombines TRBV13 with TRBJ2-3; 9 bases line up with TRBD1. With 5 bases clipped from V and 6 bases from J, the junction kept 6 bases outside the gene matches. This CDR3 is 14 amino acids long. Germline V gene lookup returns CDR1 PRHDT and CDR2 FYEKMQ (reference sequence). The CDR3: CASSGPGQGDTQYF. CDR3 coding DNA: TGTGCCAGCAGCGGGCCCGGACAGGGGGATACGCAGTATTTT.

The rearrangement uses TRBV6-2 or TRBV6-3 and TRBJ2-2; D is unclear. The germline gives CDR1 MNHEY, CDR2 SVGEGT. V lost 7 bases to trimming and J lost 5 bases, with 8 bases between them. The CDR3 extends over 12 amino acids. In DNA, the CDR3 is TGTGCCAGCAAGTTTTATACCGGGGAGCTGTTTTTT. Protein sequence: CASKFYTGELFF.

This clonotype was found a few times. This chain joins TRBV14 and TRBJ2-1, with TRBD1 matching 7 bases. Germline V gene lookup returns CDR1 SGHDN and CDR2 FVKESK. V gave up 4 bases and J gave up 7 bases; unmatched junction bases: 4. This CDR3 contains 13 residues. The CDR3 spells CASSRDSFNEQFF. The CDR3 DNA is TGTGCCAGCAGCCGGGACAGTTTTAATGAGCAGTTCTTC.

CDR3 region: CASSQEPDGNYGYTF. CDR3 coding DNA: TGCGCCAGCAGCCAAGAGCCCGATGGGAACTATGGCTACACCTTC. The chain combines TRBV4-3 with TRBJ1-2; no definite D call. The CDR3 runs 15 residues. Germline V CDR1 and CDR2: LGHNA, YSLEER. V lost 0 bases and J lost 2, with 10 bases in between.

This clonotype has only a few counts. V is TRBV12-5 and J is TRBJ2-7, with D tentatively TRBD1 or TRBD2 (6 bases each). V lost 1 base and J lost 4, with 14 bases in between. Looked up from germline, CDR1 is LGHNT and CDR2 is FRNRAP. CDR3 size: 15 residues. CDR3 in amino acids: CASGLDWGAAYEQYF. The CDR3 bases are TGTGCTAGTGGTTTGGACTGGGGGGCGGCTTACGAGCAGTACTTC.

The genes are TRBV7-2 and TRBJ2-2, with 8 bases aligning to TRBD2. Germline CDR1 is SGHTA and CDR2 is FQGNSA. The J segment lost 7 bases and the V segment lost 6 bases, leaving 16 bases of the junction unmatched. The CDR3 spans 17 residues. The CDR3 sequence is CASRPRGSGRTVGELFF. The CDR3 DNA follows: TGTGCCAGCAGACCCAGGGGAAGCGGGAGAACGGTCGGGGAGCTGTTTTTT.

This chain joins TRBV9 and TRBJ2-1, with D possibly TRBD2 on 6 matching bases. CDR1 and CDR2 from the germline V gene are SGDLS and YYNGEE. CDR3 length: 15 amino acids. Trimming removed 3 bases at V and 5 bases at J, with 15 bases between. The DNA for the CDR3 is TGTGCCAGCAGCGCCTCGGGGGTGTCTCACAATGAGCAGTTCTTC. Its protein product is CASSASGVSHNEQFF.

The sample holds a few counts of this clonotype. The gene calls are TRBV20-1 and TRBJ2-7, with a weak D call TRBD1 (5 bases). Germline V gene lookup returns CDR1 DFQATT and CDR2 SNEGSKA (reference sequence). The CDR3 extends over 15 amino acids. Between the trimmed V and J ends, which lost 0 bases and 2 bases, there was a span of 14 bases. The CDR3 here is CSARDLTATPYEQYF. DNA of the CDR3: TGCAGTGCTAGAGATTTGACAGCCACACCCTACGAGCAGTACTTC.

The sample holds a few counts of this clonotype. The chain's CDR3 is CASSDRWGDEQYF. The CDR3, as DNA: TGTGCCAGCAGTGACCGGTGGGGAGACGAGCAGTACTTC. The chain employs TRBV28 and TRBJ2-5, with a possible D match to TRBD2 (5 bases). The DNA end lines up better with TRBJ2-7; the J call may be wrong. This CDR3 spans 13 amino acids. The V gene's germline CDR1 is MDHEN and CDR2 SYDVKM.

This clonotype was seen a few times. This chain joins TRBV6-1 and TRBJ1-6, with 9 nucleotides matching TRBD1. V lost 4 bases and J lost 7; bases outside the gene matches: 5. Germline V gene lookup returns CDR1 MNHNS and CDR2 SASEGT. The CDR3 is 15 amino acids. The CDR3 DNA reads TGTGCCAGCAGTGTTACGACAGGGGGGAATTCACCCCTCCACTTT. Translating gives CASSVTTGGNSPLHF.

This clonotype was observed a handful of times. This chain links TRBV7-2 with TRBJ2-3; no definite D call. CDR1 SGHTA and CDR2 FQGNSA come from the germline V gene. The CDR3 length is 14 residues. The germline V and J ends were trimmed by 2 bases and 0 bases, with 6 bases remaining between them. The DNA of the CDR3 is TGTGCCAGCAGCTTAAGAGCTAGCACAGATACGCAGTATTTT. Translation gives CASSLRASTDTQYF.

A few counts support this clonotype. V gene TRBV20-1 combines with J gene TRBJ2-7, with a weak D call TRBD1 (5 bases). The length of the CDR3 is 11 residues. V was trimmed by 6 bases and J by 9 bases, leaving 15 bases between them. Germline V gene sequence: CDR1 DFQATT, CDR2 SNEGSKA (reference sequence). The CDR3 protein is CSAEEGAAQYF. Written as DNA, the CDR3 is TGCAGTGCCGAAGAAGGGGCGGCGCAGTACTTC.

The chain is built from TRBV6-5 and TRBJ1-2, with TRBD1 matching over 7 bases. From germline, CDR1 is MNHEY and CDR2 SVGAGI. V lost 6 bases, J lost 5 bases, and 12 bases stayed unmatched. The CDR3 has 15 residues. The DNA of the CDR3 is TGTGCCAGCAGCTCTCAGACAGGGTCCGGATATGGCTACACCTTC. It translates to CASSSQTGSGYGYTF.

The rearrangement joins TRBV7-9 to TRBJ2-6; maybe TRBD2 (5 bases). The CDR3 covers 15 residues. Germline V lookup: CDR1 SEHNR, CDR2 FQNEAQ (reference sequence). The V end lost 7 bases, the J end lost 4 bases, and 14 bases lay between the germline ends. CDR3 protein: CASTPGSGGANVLTF. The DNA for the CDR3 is TGTGCCAGCACCCCGGGGTCGGGAGGGGCCAACGTCCTGACTTTC.

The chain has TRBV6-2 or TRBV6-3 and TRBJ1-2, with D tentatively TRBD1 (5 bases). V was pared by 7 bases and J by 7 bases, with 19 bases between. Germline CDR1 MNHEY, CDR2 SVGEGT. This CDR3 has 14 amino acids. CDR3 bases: TGTGCCAGCACTCTACGGGAGGGACGAGCTGGCTACACCTTC. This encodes CASTLREGRAGYTF.

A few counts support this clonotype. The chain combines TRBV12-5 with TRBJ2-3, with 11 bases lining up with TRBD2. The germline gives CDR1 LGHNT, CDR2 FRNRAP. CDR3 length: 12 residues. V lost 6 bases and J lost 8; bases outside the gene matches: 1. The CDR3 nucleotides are TGTGCTAGTGGCGGGACTAGCGGTACGCAGTATTTT. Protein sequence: CASGGTSGTQYF.